This T cell receptor beta chain was found in a study of T cell repertoires in cytomegalovirus infection. Study background: Both a matching HLA type and CMV infection were indicated by public TCR beta signatures. The study's findings and limits: Public TCR beta family frequency separated CMV-and-HLA carriers, including in an independent cohort. In two of eight donors, the top clonotype was HLA-C-restricted CMV-specific.

This clonotype was detected only a few times. Its specificity is unknown. Trimming shortened V by 5 bases and J by 2 bases, and 9 bases separated the two germline ends. Per germline, CDR1 SGHVS and CDR2 FQNEAQ. The CDR3 runs to 13 residues. TCRdb redid the calling of the reads with MiXCR, one entry per CDR3 protein. The sample consists of more than 650,000 distinct CDR3 sequences, less than 40% of them appearing once. This receptor was taken from a human donor in good health (CMV status not recorded). Some clones in this sample may be carry-over from other donors' samples. The specimen sequenced was PBMCs. The rearrangement joins TRBV7-8 to TRBJ2-5, with a weak D call TRBD1 (5 bases). The CDR3 coding sequence is TGTGCCAGCAGCACTCGGACACAAGAGACCCAGTACTTC. This codes for CASSTRTQETQYF.